A selection of T cell receptor beta chains follows, all from one sample in a study of CXCR3-negative and CXCR3-positive naive CD8 T cells. TCRdb reanalyzed the 5' RACE reads, giving one entry per CDR3 protein sequence and no DNA. This sample contains some 120,000 distinct CDR3 sequences. Sequencing was carried out using naive CXCR3+ CD8+ T cells from blood. These receptors were collected from a human donor in good health. Some clones in this sample may be carry-over from other donors' samples. Both conserved end residues are part of each CDR3.

>TRBJ2-7|TRBV12-5
CASGFGLAGGSYEQYF
>TRBJ2-4|TRBV5-4
CASSTRLSGDIQYF
>TRBJ2-3|TRBV13
CASSLRAGAFTDTQYF
>TRBJ2-2|TRBV2
CASNGGTGTGVIANTGELFF
>TRBJ2-2|TRBV13
CASSLVQTGELFF
>TRBJ2-7|TRBV7-9
CASSPRDASSYEQYF
>TRBJ1-1|TRBV29-1
CSVAGGMDTEAFF
>TRBJ2-1|TRBV28
CVSSIEFGTPINEQFF
>TRBJ2-2|TRBV20-1
CSAMWSPGTGELFF
>TRBJ1-5|TRBV3-1
CASSQDWGGNQPQHF
>TRBJ1-5|TRBV4-3
CASSQDGARYQPQHF
>TRBJ2-2|TRBV28
CASSLVSGTNTGELFF
>TRBJ1-1|TRBV20-1
CSARGRQGINTEAFF
>TRBJ2-2|TRBV10-3
CAIKGGQGLDTGELFF
>TRBJ2-1|TRBV7-6
CASTPPRSEKQFF
>TRBJ1-4|TRBV5-1
CASSLPSTNEKLFF
>TRBJ2-1|TRBV28
CASSYPRDLGGNEQFF
>TRBJ2-1|TRBV9
CASSVEPAVQISYNEQFF
>TRBJ2-7|TRBV7-2
CASSLSGHEQYF
>TRBJ2-7|TRBV29-1
CSAGTGYEQYF